The T cell receptor beta chain under discussion was sequenced for a study of T cells in Graves' hyperthyroidism and ophthalmopathy. Study results and caveats: Also found in blood were most expanded thyroid clonotypes above 0.001. Ophthalmopathy was distinguished from stable hyperthyroidism by 13 V-J signatures.

Exclusion followed for patients with uncontrolled infection, other autoimmune disease, pregnancy or lactation. Orbital computed tomography, thyroid ultrasound, serum thyroxine and TRAb, and clinical symptoms together informed the diagnoses. As regards this clonotype: Its antigen is unknown. Since the CDR3 does not end with the conserved phenylalanine or tryptophan, this likely comes from a read error.

The CDR3 has 14 residues. Germline assignment: CDR1 SEHNR and CDR2 FQNEAQ (reference sequence). V shed 4 bases and J 0 bases; nucleotides not matched to a gene: 2. Amplification yielded TCR beta CDR3 regions, with RNA transcripts as the source. The HTBI set primed first-round TCR CDR3 RT-PCR. From the multiplex PCR reads, TCRdb called clonotypes with MiXCR, one entry per CDR3 protein. The sample includes around 660,000 distinct CDR3 sequences, just under 45% of them seen just once. Sequencing used peripheral blood or thyroid tissue (not recorded which). The chain carries TRBV7-9 and TRBJ1-1; 7 nucleotides match TRBD1. This clonotype was sampled from an adult man with Graves' disease, either hyperthyroidism or ophthalmopathy (not recorded which). This CDR3 reads CASSSGQMNTEAFS. The CDR3 nucleotides read TGTGCCAGCAGCTCGGGACAGATGAACACTGAAGCTTTCTCT.